A single sample gave rise to the 28 T cell receptor beta chains below, sequenced in a study of T cell responses to AZD1222 COVID-19 vaccine. The method was immunoSEQ multiplex PCR; TCRdb's version includes in-frame clones alone and lacks a portion of them. The table includes about 79,000 clones, 75% to 85% detected once. Source: peripheral blood, taken on day 0 of AZD1222 vaccination. These receptors all stem from an adult in good health.

The chain joins TRBV6-5 to TRBJ1-2, with D perhaps TRBD1 (5 bases). The CDR3 covers 15 residues. Deletions cut 6 bases from V and 0 bases from J, with 14 bases between. CDR1 and CDR2 (germline): MNHEY, SVGAGI. DNA of the CDR3: TGTGCCAGCAGCTTACAGCAGGGCACTAACTATGGCTACACCTTC. It translates to CASSLQQGTNYGYTF.

This clone is a singleton in its sample. This chain connects TRBV11-2 to TRBJ2-1, with D perhaps TRBD2 (5 bases). Trimming shortened V by 2 bases and J by 5 bases, and 10 bases separated the two germline ends. The CDR3 loop spans 14 amino acids. Germline V gene lookup returns CDR1 SGHAT and CDR2 FQNNGV. CDR3 amino acids: CASSLRSGNNEQFF. CDR3 nucleotides: TGTGCCAGCAGCTTACGGTCGGGAAACAATGAGCAGTTCTTC.

The chain joins TRBV6-5 to TRBJ2-3, with D tentatively TRBD1 (6 bases). The germline V gene has CDR1 MNHEY and CDR2 SVGAGI. The CDR3 runs 15 residues. The V end was cut by 0 bases, the J end by 4 bases, with 11 bases between. CDR3 in amino acids: CASSYSVGAPDTQYF. As DNA, the CDR3 is TGTGCCAGCAGTTACTCGGTGGGGGCCCCAGATACGCAGTATTTT.

The rearrangement joins TRBV6-5 to TRBJ1-2, with 10 bases lining up with TRBD1. V lost 6 bases to trimming and J lost 3 bases; unmatched junction nucleotides: 7. This CDR3 has 15 residues. Looked up from germline, CDR1 is MNHEY and CDR2 is SVGAGI. CDR3 residues: CASRPGGQGHYGYTF. The CDR3 coding sequence is TGTGCCAGCAGACCCGGGGGACAGGGGCACTATGGCTACACCTTC.

The gene calls are TRBV30 and TRBJ1-6; maybe TRBD1 (6 bases). Germline V lookup: CDR1 GTSNPN, CDR2 SVGIG (reference sequence). The germline V and J ends were trimmed by 4 bases and 7 bases, with 17 bases remaining between them. The CDR3 covers 15 residues. The CDR3 region has the DNA TGTGCCTGGAAAAGTACAGGGCCCCCAAATTCACCCCTCCACTTT. Translation: CAWKSTGPPNSPLHF.

The rearrangement uses TRBV10-3 and TRBJ2-1, with TRBD1 identical over 9 bases. V shed 10 bases and J 6 bases; nucleotides not matched to a gene: 7. CDR1 ENHRY and CDR2 SYGVKD come from the germline V gene. The CDR3 is 13 amino acids. In DNA form, the CDR3 reads TGTGCCAACCGGGACAGGGAATCCAATGAGCAGTTCTTC. As protein: CANRDRESNEQFF.

Here the CDR3 DNA reads TGCGCCAGCAGCGTGACAGGGCCTATCTCCTACGAGCAGTACTTC. This encodes CASSVTGPISYEQYF. V and J are TRBV5-1 and TRBJ2-7; 7 bases line up with TRBD1. V was clipped by 4 bases and J by 0 bases; unmatched bases: 7. Germline V gives CDR1 SGHRS, CDR2 YFSETQ. This CDR3 has 15 residues.

This clone was recorded only once. The chain joins TRBV18 to TRBJ1-1, with D tentatively TRBD1 (6 bases). The V and J ends lost 3 bases and 0 bases respectively, with 14 bases between them. The CDR3 covers 16 residues. Germline loops: CDR1 KGHSH, CDR2 LQKENI. The CDR3 loop reads CASSPLTGKMNTEAFF. The CDR3 bases are TGTGCCAGCTCACCCCTGACAGGAAAAATGAACACTGAAGCTTTCTTT.

This chain joins TRBV2 and TRBJ2-2; the D gene is possibly TRBD2 (5 bases). Deletions cut 6 bases from V and 0 bases from J, with 14 bases between. The CDR3 covers 16 residues. The germline V gene encodes CDR1 SNHLY and CDR2 FYNNEI. CDR3 in DNA: TGTGCCAGCAGAGCGTTAGAGACTACGAACACCGGGGAGCTGTTTTTT. Protein sequence: CASRALETTNTGELFF.

This chain connects TRBV11-2 to TRBJ2-5; 14 nucleotides line up with TRBD2. The junction had 3 bases not matched to a gene; V was cut back by 5 bases and J by 4 bases. The CDR3 consists of 15 residues. The germline gives CDR1 SGHAT, CDR2 FQNNGV. The CDR3, as DNA: TGTGCCAGCAGCCCAGGGACTAGCGGGAGAGAGACCCAGTACTTC. Translated, it gives CASSPGTSGRETQYF.

This chain uses TRBV10-3 with TRBJ2-3; no clear D gene. This CDR3 is 14 amino acids long. V lost 3 bases to trimming and J lost 0 bases, with 7 bases between them. CDR1 and CDR2 (germline): ENHRY, SYGVKD. CDR3 amino acids: CAISDVGSTDTQYF. The CDR3 coding sequence is TGTGCCATCAGTGATGTTGGCAGCACAGATACGCAGTATTTT.

V and J are TRBV6-5 and TRBJ1-2, with 7 bases that match TRBD1. After removal of 6 bases from V and 4 bases from J, the junction contained 8 bases not matched to a gene. Germline V gene lookup returns CDR1 MNHEY and CDR2 SVGAGI. CDR3 length: 14 residues. The CDR3 bases are TGTGCCAGCAGGTCCAGGGGGTTTGCCTATGGCTACACCTTC. It specifies CASRSRGFAYGYTF.

The chain is built from TRBV7-9 and TRBJ2-7, with 13 bases matching TRBD2. V was pared by 5 bases and J by 6 bases, with 7 bases of the junction left unmatched. Per the germline V gene, CDR1 is SEHNR and CDR2 is FQNEAQ (reference sequence). The CDR3 is 15 amino acids. CDR3 in amino acids: CASSVTSGRDLEQYF. For the CDR3, the DNA is TGTGCCAGCAGCGTCACTAGCGGGAGGGACCTCGAGCAGTACTTC.

The J gene is TRBJ2-3, the V gene TRBV7-2, with D perhaps matching TRBD1 (5 bases). V lost 5 bases and J 6 bases, leaving 12 bases between the germline ends. The germline V gene encodes CDR1 SGHTA and CDR2 FQGNSA. The CDR3 runs 13 residues. Here the CDR3 DNA reads TGTGCCAGCAGCGAAATCTGGGGCGATACGCAGTATTTT. It specifies CASSEIWGDTQYF.

V usage is TRBV5-8 and J usage is TRBJ1-4; no firm D call. The V gene's germline CDR1 is SGHTS and CDR2 YDEGEE. Trimming shortened V by 0 bases and J by 6 bases, and 9 bases separated the two germline ends. The CDR3 sequence is 14 residues long. CDR3 bases: TGTGCCAGCAGCTTGGTGGGGAGGGATGAAAAACTGTTTTTT. Translation gives CASSLVGRDEKLFF.

The CDR3 region has the DNA TGTGCCAGCAGTAGAACGACCGGGACACCTAACACCTTC. Translating gives CASSRTTGTPNTF. The V call is TRBV6-5, the J call TRBJ1-2; D may be TRBD1 (6 bases). The CDR3 is 13 residues long. Germline CDR1 and CDR2: MNHEY and SVGAGI. V was cut by 5 bases and J by 12 bases, with 19 bases left in between.

The chain is built from TRBV11-2 and TRBJ1-2; 7 bases are shared with TRBD1. The germline CDR1 and CDR2 sequences are SGHAT and FQNNGV. The CDR3 is made up of 16 amino acids. The J segment lost 4 bases and the V segment lost 0 bases, leaving 8 bases of the junction unmatched. CDR3 sequence: CASSLEPGQSSYGYTF. The CDR3 DNA is TGTGCCAGCAGCTTAGAACCGGGACAGTCATCCTATGGCTACACCTTC.

On this clone itself: Other DNA sequences in this sample translate to the same CDR3. The rearrangement uses TRBV18 and TRBJ1-3; 8 bases are a match to TRBD1. V lost 6 bases and J lost 0; bases outside the gene matches: 10. The CDR3 spans 17 residues. Germline V lookup: CDR1 KGHSH, CDR2 LQKENI. The CDR3 is CASSHGQGRDSGNTIYF. For the CDR3, the DNA is TGTGCCAGCTCTCATGGACAGGGAAGGGACTCTGGAAACACCATATATTTT.

V usage is TRBV3-1 (or the pseudogene TRBV3-2) and J usage is TRBJ2-5; D remains ambiguous. The V end was cut by 4 bases, the J end by 5 bases, with 11 bases between. The germline V gene has CDR1 LGHDT and CDR2 YNNKEL (reference sequence). The CDR3 covers 13 residues. DNA of the CDR3: TGTGCCAGCAGCCCTTCCGTGCTCGAGACCCAGTACTTC. Protein product: CASSPSVLETQYF.

This clone was picked up one time. The V call is TRBV4-1, the J call TRBJ2-7; TRBD2 agrees at 9 bases. V was pared by 3 bases and J by 1 base, with 4 bases of the junction left unmatched. Germline CDR1 and CDR2: MGHRA and YSYEKL. The CDR3 totals 15 residues. The CDR3 protein is CASSQGLANSYEQYF. The CDR3 bases are TGCGCCAGCAGCCAGGGACTAGCTAATTCCTACGAGCAGTACTTC.

The chain combines TRBV28 with TRBJ2-5, with a possible D match to TRBD1 (6 bases). V gave up 4 bases and J gave up 5 bases, with 8 bases separating them. This CDR3 spans 12 amino acids. Germline values: CDR1 MDHEN, CDR2 SYDVKM. CDR3 sequence reads: CASSSRGETQYF. Written as DNA, the CDR3 is TGTGCCAGCAGTTCCAGGGGTGAGACCCAGTACTTC. The variable domain in full, with the rest retrieved from reference TRBV28 and TRBJ2-5, is DVKVTQSSRYLVKRTGEKVFLECVQDMDHENMFWYRQDPGLGLRLIYFSYDVKMKEKGDIPEGYSVSREKKERFSLILESASTNQTSMYLCASSSRGETQYFGPGTRLLVL.

The CDR3 spells CASSEADGYTF. The CDR3 bases are TGTGCCAGCAGTGAAGCAGATGGCTACACCTTC. The rearrangement links TRBV25-1 to TRBJ1-2; D gene uncertain. V lost 2 bases and J 6 bases, leaving 4 bases between the germline ends. Germline assignment: CDR1 MGHDK and CDR2 SYGVNS. This CDR3 region has 11 residues.

The rearrangement joins TRBV5-8 to TRBJ2-4, with 7 bases lining up with TRBD2. Germline V gene data show CDR1 as SGHTS and CDR2 as YDEGEE. V was pared by 4 bases and J by 6 bases, with 7 bases of the junction left unmatched. The CDR3 consists of 14 residues. CDR3 protein: CASSPTLAVNIQYF. The DNA for the CDR3 is TGTGCCAGCAGCCCGACTCTAGCGGTAAACATTCAGTACTTC.

The CDR3 sequence is CATSRDRLAYNSYEQYF. Here the CDR3 DNA reads TGTGCCACCAGCAGAGATCGGCTAGCCTATAATTCCTACGAGCAGTACTTC. The chain is built from TRBV15 and TRBJ2-7, with D tentatively TRBD2 (5 bases). The CDR3 sequence is 17 residues long. Germline CDR1 is LNHNV and CDR2 is YYDKDF (reference sequence). V lost 0 bases, J lost 1 base, and 16 bases lay in between.

In this sample, this clone turned up a few times. V and J are TRBV29-1 and TRBJ2-1; D is possibly TRBD1 (10 bases). The germline CDR1 and CDR2 sequences are SQVTM and ANQGSEA. V lost 0 bases and J lost 4, with 22 bases in between. The CDR3 runs 18 residues. DNA of the CDR3: TGCAGCGTTGAAGATAGGGACAGGGGACTAGCAGGGTACAATGAGCAGTTCTTC. Translation gives CSVEDRDRGLAGYNEQFF.

The V gene is TRBV30, the J gene TRBJ1-5; a weak D match, TRBD1 (6 bases). Trimming removed 2 bases from V and 6 bases from J, with 20 bases in between. The CDR3 is 16 amino acids. CDR1 is GTSNPN, CDR2 SVGIG, per germline (reference sequence). CDR3 loop: CAWSTARRGRGQPQHF. In DNA form, the CDR3 reads TGTGCCTGGAGTACCGCCCGCCGGGGGCGAGGTCAGCCCCAGCATTTT.

This clone has just one count. This chain joins TRBV27 and TRBJ2-3, with 8 bases lining up with TRBD1. The germline V gene has CDR1 MNHEY and CDR2 SMNVEV (reference sequence). The CDR3 sequence is 16 residues long. Germline trimming cut 3 bases from V and 1 base from J; bases unmatched to any gene: 6. The CDR3 region is CASSLWATGGTDTQYF. In DNA, the CDR3 is TGTGCCAGCAGTTTGTGGGCGACAGGGGGCACAGATACGCAGTATTTT.

The J gene is TRBJ2-7, the V gene TRBV24-1; D is unresolved. Trimming removed 3 bases at V and 0 bases at J, with 11 bases between. The CDR3 is made up of 15 amino acids. Germline V CDR1 and CDR2: KGHDR, SFDVKD. This chain's CDR3 is CATSDGRLSSYEQYF. The CDR3 DNA sequence: TGTGCCACCAGTGATGGACGCTTGAGCTCCTACGAGCAGTACTTC.